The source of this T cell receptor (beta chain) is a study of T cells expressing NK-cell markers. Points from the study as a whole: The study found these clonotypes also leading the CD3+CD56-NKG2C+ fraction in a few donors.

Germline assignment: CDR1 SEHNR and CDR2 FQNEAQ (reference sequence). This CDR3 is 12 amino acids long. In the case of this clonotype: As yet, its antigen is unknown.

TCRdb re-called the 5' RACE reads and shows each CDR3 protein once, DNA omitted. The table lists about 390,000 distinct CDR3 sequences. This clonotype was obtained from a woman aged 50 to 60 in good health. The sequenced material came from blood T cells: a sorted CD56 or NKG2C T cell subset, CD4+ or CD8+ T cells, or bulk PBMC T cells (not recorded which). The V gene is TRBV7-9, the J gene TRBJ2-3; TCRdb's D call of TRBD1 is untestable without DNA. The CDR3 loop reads CASGGYTDTQYF.